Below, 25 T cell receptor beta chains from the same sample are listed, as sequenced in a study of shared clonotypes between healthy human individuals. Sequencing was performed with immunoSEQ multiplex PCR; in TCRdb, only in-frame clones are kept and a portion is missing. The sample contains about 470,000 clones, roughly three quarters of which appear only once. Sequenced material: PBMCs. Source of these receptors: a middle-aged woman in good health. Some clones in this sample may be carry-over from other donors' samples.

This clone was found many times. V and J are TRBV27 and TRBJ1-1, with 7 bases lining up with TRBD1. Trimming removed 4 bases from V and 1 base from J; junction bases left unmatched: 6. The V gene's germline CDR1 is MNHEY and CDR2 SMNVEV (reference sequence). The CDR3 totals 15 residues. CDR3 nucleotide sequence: TGTGCCAGCAGTTCTGCGAGACAGGGGAACACTGAAGCTTTCTTT. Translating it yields CASSSARQGNTEAFF.

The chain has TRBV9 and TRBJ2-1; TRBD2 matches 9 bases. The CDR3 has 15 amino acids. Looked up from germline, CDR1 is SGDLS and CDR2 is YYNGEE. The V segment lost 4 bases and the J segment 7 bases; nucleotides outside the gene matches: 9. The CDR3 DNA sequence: TGTGCCAGCAGCCCCGCGGGCGGGAGGGAGAATGAGCAGTTCTTC. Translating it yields CASSPAGGRENEQFF.

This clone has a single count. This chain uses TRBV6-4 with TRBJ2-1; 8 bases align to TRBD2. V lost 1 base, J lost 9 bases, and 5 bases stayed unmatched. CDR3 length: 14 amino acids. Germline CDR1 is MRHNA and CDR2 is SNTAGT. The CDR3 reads CASSDWAGGGEQFF. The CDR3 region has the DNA TGTGCCAGCAGTGACTGGGCGGGGGGCGGTGAGCAGTTCTTC.

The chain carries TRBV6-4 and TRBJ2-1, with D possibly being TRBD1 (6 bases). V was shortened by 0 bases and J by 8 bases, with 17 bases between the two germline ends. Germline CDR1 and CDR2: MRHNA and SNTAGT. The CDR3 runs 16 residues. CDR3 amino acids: CASSDSWGQTIDEQFF. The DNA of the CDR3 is TGTGCCAGCAGTGACTCTTGGGGGCAAACAATAGATGAGCAGTTCTTC.

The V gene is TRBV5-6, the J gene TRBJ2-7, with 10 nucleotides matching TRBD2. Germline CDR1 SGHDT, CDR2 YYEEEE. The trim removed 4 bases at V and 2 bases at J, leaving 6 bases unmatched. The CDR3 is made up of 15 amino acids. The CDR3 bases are TGTGCCAGCAGCCCAGTAGCGGGAGGAACCTACGAGCAGTACTTC. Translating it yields CASSPVAGGTYEQYF.

The CDR3 loop reads CASSWTGGEVGYTF. The CDR3 DNA sequence: TGCGCCAGCAGCTGGACAGGGGGCGAAGTGGGCTACACCTTC. V and J are TRBV5-1 and TRBJ1-2; 11 nucleotides match TRBD1. This CDR3 region has 14 residues. J was trimmed by 8 bases and V by 3 bases; bases with no gene match: 6. Germline CDR1 is SGHRS and CDR2 is YFSETQ.

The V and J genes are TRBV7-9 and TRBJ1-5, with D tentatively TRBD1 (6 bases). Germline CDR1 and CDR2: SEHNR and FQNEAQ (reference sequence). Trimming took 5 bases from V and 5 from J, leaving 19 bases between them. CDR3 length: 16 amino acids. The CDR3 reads CASSMNSGGGHQPQHF. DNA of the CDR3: TGTGCCAGCAGCATGAATAGCGGGGGGGGCCATCAGCCCCAGCATTTT.

CDR3 protein: CAISESQGAHTGELFF. The CDR3 nucleotides read TGTGCCATCAGTGAGTCTCAGGGGGCGCACACCGGGGAGCTGTTTTTT. The chain links TRBV10-3 to TRBJ2-2, with TRBD1 matching 8 bases. V was pared by 0 bases and J by 3 bases, with 3 bases of the junction left unmatched. The CDR3 runs 16 residues. Germline V gene lookup returns CDR1 ENHRY and CDR2 SYGVKD.

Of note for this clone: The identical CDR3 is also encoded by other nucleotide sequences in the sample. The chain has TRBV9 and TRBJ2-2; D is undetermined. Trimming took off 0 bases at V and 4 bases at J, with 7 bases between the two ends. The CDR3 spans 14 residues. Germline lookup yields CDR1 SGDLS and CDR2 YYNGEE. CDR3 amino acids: CASSVDSSTGELFF. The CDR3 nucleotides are TGTGCCAGCAGCGTAGATAGCTCCACCGGGGAGCTGTTTTTT.

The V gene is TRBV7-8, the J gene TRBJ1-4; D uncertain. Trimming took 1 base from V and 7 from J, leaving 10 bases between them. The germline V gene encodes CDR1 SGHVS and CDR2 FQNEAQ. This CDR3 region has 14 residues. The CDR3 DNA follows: TGTGCCAGCAGCTTAGGGGCTGTGGCTGAAAAACTGTTTTTT. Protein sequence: CASSLGAVAEKLFF.

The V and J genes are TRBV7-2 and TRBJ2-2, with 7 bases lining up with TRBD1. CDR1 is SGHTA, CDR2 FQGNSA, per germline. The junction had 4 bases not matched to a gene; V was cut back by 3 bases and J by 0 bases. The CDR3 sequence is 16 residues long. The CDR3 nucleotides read TGTGCCAGCAGCTTCGCAGGGGGAACGAACACCGGGGAGCTGTTTTTT. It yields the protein CASSFAGGTNTGELFF. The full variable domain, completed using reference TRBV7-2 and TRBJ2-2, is GAGVSQSPSNKVTEKGKDVELRCDPISGHTALYWYRQSLGQGLEFLIYFQGNSAPDKSGLPSDRFSAERTGGSVSTLTIQRTQQEDSAVYLCASSFAGGTNTGELFFGEGSRLTVL.

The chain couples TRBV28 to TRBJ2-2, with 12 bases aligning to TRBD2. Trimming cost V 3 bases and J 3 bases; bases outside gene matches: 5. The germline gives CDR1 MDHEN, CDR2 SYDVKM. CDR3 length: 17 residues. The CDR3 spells CASSLGLAGGYTGELFF. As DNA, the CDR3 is TGTGCCAGCAGTTTGGGGCTAGCGGGAGGGTACACCGGGGAGCTGTTTTTT.

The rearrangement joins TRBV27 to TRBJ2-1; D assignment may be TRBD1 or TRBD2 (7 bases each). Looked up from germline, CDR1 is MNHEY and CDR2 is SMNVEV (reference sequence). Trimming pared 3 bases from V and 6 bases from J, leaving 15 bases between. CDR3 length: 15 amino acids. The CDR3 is CASSFRGGTRNEQFF. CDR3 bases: TGTGCCAGCAGTTTCAGGGGGGGGACTCGCAATGAGCAGTTCTTC.

As DNA, the CDR3 is TGTGCCAGCAGTTTATCTCAGGGACAAGCTAATGAAAAACTGTTTTTT. Its protein is CASSLSQGQANEKLFF. The chain combines TRBV28 with TRBJ1-4; TRBD1 is a possible D gene (6 bases). The germline V gene has CDR1 MDHEN and CDR2 SYDVKM. This CDR3 region has 16 residues. V shed 1 base and J shed 3 bases, with 12 bases lying between them.

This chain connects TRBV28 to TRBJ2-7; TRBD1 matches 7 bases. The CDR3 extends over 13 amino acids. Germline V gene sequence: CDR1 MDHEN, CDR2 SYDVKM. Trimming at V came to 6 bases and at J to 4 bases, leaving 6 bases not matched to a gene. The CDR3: CASRPQGLYEQYF. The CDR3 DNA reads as TGTGCCAGCAGACCACAGGGGCTGTACGAGCAGTACTTC.

The CDR3 here is CASSSTGAGDGYTF. For the CDR3, the DNA is TGTGCCAGCAGTTCGACAGGGGCGGGTGATGGCTACACCTTC. The V call is TRBV28, the J call TRBJ1-2, with TRBD1 matching over 8 bases. Germline CDR1 and CDR2: MDHEN and SYDVKM. The CDR3 extends over 14 amino acids. The J segment lost 6 bases and the V segment lost 4 bases, leaving 7 bases of the junction unmatched.

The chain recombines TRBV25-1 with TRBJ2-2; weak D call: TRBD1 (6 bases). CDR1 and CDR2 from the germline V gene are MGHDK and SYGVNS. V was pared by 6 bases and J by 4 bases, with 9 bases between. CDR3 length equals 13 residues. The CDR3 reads CASRGTPTGELFF. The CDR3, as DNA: TGTGCCAGCAGAGGGACACCCACCGGGGAGCTGTTTTTT.

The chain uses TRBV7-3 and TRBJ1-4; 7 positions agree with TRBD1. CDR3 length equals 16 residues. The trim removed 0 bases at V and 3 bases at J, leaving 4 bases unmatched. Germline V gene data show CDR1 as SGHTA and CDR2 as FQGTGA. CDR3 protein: CASSLTQTGSNEKLFF. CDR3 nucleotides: TGTGCCAGCAGCTTAACTCAGACAGGGTCTAATGAAAAACTGTTTTTT.

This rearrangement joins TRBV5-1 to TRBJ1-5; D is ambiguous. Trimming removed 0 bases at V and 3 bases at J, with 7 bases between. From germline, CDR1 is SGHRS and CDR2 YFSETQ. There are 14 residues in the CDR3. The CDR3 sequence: CASSLGSDNQPQHF. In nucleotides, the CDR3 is TGCGCCAGCAGCTTGGGGTCTGACAATCAGCCCCAGCATTTT.

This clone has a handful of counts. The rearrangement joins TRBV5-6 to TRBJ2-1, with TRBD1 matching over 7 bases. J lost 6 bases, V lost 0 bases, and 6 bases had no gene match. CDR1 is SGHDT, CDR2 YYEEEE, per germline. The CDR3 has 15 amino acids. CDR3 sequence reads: CASSLEPGQINEQFF. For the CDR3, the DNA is TGTGCCAGCAGCTTGGAACCGGGACAGATCAATGAGCAGTTCTTC. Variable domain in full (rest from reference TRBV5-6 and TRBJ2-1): DAGVTQSPTHLIKTRGQQVTLRCSPKSGHDTVSWYQQALGQGPQFIFQYYEEEERQRGNFPDRFSGHQFPNYSSELNVNALLLGDSALYLCASSLEPGQINEQFFGPGTRLTVL.

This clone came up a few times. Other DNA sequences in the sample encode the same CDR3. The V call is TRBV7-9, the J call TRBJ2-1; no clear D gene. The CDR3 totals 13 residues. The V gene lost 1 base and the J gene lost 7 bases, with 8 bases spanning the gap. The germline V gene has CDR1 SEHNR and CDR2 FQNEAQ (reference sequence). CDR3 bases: TGTGCCAGCAGCTTAGGTACTGGAAATGAGCAGTTCTTC. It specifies CASSLGTGNEQFF. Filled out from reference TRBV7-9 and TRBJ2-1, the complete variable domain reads DTGVSQNPRHKITKRGQNVTFRCDPISEHNRLYWYRQTLGQGPEFLTYFQNEAQLEKSRLLSDRFSAERPKGSFSTLEIQRTEQGDSAMYLCASSLGTGNEQFFGPGTRLTVL.

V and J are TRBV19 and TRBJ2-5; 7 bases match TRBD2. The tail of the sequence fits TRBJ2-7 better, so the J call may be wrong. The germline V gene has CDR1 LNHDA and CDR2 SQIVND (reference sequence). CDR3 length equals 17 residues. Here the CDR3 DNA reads TGTGCCAGTAGTCCTCGGGGAGGGACGTTATTCCCCTACGAGCAGTACTTC. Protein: CASSPRGGTLFPYEQYF.

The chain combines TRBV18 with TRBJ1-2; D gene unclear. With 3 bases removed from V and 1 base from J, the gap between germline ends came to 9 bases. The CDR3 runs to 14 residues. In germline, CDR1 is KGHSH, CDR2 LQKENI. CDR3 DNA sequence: TGTGCCAGCTCACCGGCAGGCGATAACTATGGCTACACCTTC. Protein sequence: CASSPAGDNYGYTF.

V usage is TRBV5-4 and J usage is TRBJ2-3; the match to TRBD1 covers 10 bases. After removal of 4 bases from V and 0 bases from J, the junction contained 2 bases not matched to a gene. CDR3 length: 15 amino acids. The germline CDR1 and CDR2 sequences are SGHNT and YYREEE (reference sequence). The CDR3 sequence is CASSEGQGSTDTQYF. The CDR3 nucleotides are TGTGCCAGCAGCGAGGGACAGGGGAGCACAGATACGCAGTATTTT.

The CDR3 here is CASSDWPSGRPLYEQYF. CDR3 DNA: TGTGCCAGCTCAGACTGGCCTAGCGGGAGACCGTTATACGAGCAGTACTTC. This chain connects TRBV18 to TRBJ2-7; 10 bases match TRBD2. CDR1 is KGHSH, CDR2 LQKENI, per germline. The CDR3 sequence is 17 residues long. Losses at the gene ends were 5 bases for V and 4 bases for J; bases not matched to a gene: 14.